Listed here are 30 T cell receptor beta chains from one sample, sequenced in a study of shared clonotypes between healthy human individuals. TCRdb's copy holds only in-frame clones and misses some; the assay was immunoSEQ multiplex PCR. The sample carries about 1 million clones, around 74% recorded once. The source material was memory CD4+ T cells sorted from blood. Subset here: CD45RA-negative fraction. The receptors were sampled from a man in his late teens or twenties in good health.

The rearrangement links TRBV2 to TRBJ2-1, with D perhaps TRBD2 (5 bases). Trimming removed 4 bases from V and 6 bases from J, with 10 bases in between. The CDR3 is 13 amino acids. CDR1 SNHLY and CDR2 FYNNEI come from the germline V gene. CDR3 sequence (DNA): TGTGCCAGCAGTGGTAGCGTACTCAATGAGCAGTTCTTC. Translation gives CASSGSVLNEQFF.

DNA for the CDR3: TGCGCCAGCAGCCAAGATTTGGTTTCGGGGATCGGCTCACCCCTCCACTTT. Translated, it gives CASSQDLVSGIGSPLHF. The chain joins TRBV4-3 to TRBJ1-6; D gene uncertain. Trimming pared 0 bases from V and 10 bases from J, leaving 19 bases between. CDR3 length: 17 residues. The germline V gene encodes CDR1 LGHNA and CDR2 YSLEER.

This clone was detected only once. The chain recombines TRBV6-5 with TRBJ2-7, with 9 bases identical to TRBD1. V shed 6 bases and J 5 bases; nucleotides not matched to a gene: 8. The CDR3 loop spans 14 amino acids. Germline CDR1 and CDR2: MNHEY and SVGAGI. This chain's CDR3 is CASSRGQGTHEQYF. The CDR3 DNA reads as TGTGCCAGCAGCCGGGGACAGGGTACCCACGAGCAGTACTTC.

The genes are TRBV12-5 and TRBJ2-3; D ambiguous. Germline V gives CDR1 LGHNT, CDR2 FRNRAP. With 1 base removed from V and 11 bases from J, the gap between germline ends came to 7 bases. The CDR3 consists of 11 residues. CDR3 protein: CASGLGPKQYF. The CDR3 nucleotides read TGTGCTAGTGGTTTGGGACCCAAGCAGTATTTT.

J is TRBJ2-7 and V is TRBV5-4; D possibly corresponds to TRBD2 (7 bases). This CDR3 comprises 15 residues. The germline V gene encodes CDR1 SGHNT and CDR2 YYREEE (reference sequence). V dropped 0 bases and J dropped 6 bases, with 16 bases sitting between them. As DNA, the CDR3 is TGTGCCAGCAGCTTGGGCGGGGGCAAACTTTCCGAGCAGTACTTC. Translated: CASSLGGGKLSEQYF.

The rearrangement joins TRBV19 to TRBJ1-1; D remains ambiguous. CDR1 is LNHDA and CDR2 is SQIVND in the germline V gene (reference sequence). V lost 3 bases to trimming and J lost 7 bases, with 6 bases between them. The CDR3 contains 11 residues. The CDR3 DNA reads TGTGCCAGTAGTATGGCCTTTGAAGCTTTCTTT. It yields the protein CASSMAFEAFF.

The V call is TRBV30, the J call TRBJ1-5; no clear D. The V gene lost 2 bases and the J gene lost 9 bases, with 14 bases spanning the gap. The length of the CDR3 is 13 residues. The germline V gene has CDR1 GTSNPN and CDR2 SVGIG (reference sequence). In DNA form, the CDR3 reads TGTGCCTGGAGTTTCTCCGCGACGACGCCCCAGCATTTT. Residues: CAWSFSATTPQHF.

This clone has more than one count but fewer than ten. This chain links TRBV28 with TRBJ2-1; D is ambiguous. CDR1 MDHEN and CDR2 SYDVKM come from the germline V gene. CDR3 length: 14 residues. Trimming removed 5 bases from V and 3 bases from J, with 11 bases in between. The CDR3 loop reads CASSVTTNYNEQFF. The CDR3 DNA reads as TGTGCCAGCAGTGTAACAACTAACTACAATGAGCAGTTCTTC.

This clone has only one observation. The chain has TRBV6-6 and TRBJ2-7; no clear D. CDR3 size: 11 residues. Per the germline V gene, CDR1 is MNHNY and CDR2 is SVGAGI (reference sequence). V lost 3 bases and J 2 bases, leaving 2 bases between the germline ends. CDR3 nucleotides: TGTGCCAGCAGTTATGCCTACGAGCAGTACTTC. This codes for CASSYAYEQYF.

The chain recombines TRBV10-3 with TRBJ2-2; TRBD1 might be the D (6 bases). Trimming left V 4 bases short and J 3 bases short, with 12 bases between. CDR1 and CDR2 (germline): ENHRY, SYGVKD. The CDR3 has 15 amino acids. The CDR3 spells CAISGVGADTGELFF. The CDR3 bases are TGTGCCATCAGTGGGGTGGGGGCGGACACCGGGGAGCTGTTTTTT.

The chain uses TRBV9 and TRBJ2-3, with D perhaps TRBD2 (7 bases). V was trimmed by 0 bases and J by 0 bases, leaving 14 bases between them. CDR3 length: 17 amino acids. CDR1 is SGDLS, CDR2 YYNGEE, per germline. The CDR3 region is CASSVGRGGRSTDTQYF. The CDR3 region has the DNA TGTGCCAGCAGCGTAGGAAGGGGGGGAAGGAGCACAGATACGCAGTATTTT.

The gene calls are TRBV6-5 and TRBJ2-5; D gene uncertain. This CDR3 contains 15 residues. Trimming left V 7 bases short and J 1 base short, with 16 bases between. CDR1 and CDR2 from the germline V gene are MNHEY and SVGAGI. The CDR3 DNA reads TGTGCCAGCACTCCCACCTCCTACTCCCAAGAGACCCAGTACTTC. Translation: CASTPTSYSQETQYF.

On this clone: Just one base apart from a much larger clone, this may be a read error. Distinct nucleotide sequences in the sample also encode this CDR3. The chain couples TRBV7-2 to TRBJ1-3, with 7 bases matching TRBD1. Germline V gene data show CDR1 as SGHTA and CDR2 as FQGNSA. With 5 bases clipped from V and 2 bases from J, the junction kept 0 bases outside the gene matches. This CDR3 contains 13 residues. Here the CDR3 reads CASSQGAGNTIYF. The CDR3 coding sequence is TGTGCCAGCAGCCAGGGGGCTGGAAACACCATATATTTT.

This clone was seen ten or more times. The CDR3 DNA is TGTGCCAGCAGCTTGTACGTAACTCAAGAGACCCAGTACTTC. Its protein product is CASSLYVTQETQYF. The chain combines TRBV5-6 with TRBJ2-5; D is uncertain. The CDR3 sequence is 14 residues long. Deletions cut 1 base from V and 2 bases from J, with 9 bases between. Germline CDR1 SGHDT, CDR2 YYEEEE.

CDR3 in DNA: TGTGCCAGCAGTTTCGAGGGGATGATCGCGCGCGGCTACACCTTC. Translation gives CASSFEGMIARGYTF. The V call is TRBV28, the J call TRBJ1-2; a possible D gene is TRBD1 (5 bases). The CDR3 has 15 residues. Trimming pared 3 bases from V and 8 bases from J, leaving 19 bases between. The V gene's germline CDR1 is MDHEN and CDR2 SYDVKM.

The chain is built from TRBV6-1 and TRBJ2-2; D might be TRBD1 or TRBD2, each matching 5 bases. The CDR3 consists of 16 residues. The ends were cut back, 4 bases at V and 4 bases at J, with 16 bases in the middle. Germline-derived CDR1 and CDR2 are MNHNS and SASEGT. The CDR3 DNA reads TGTGCCAGCAGTGTAAATTGGGACCGGCCCACCGGGGAGCTGTTTTTT. As protein: CASSVNWDRPTGELFF.

This clone was counted a few times. This sequence joins TRBV28 and TRBJ1-2, with TRBD1 matching 10 bases. The CDR3 covers 18 residues. Germline V gene lookup returns CDR1 MDHEN and CDR2 SYDVKM. V lost 2 bases to trimming and J lost 0 bases; unmatched junction nucleotides: 9. The CDR3 DNA follows: TGTGCCAGCAGTTTAGTCGGACAGGGGGGGAAGGCTAACTATGGCTACACCTTC. It translates to CASSLVGQGGKANYGYTF.

V and J are TRBV18 and TRBJ1-5, with D unresolved. The CDR3 has 14 amino acids. V was trimmed by 4 bases and J by 6 bases, leaving 13 bases between them. CDR1 and CDR2 (germline): KGHSH, LQKENI. This chain's CDR3 is CASSLMDQSQPQHF. The CDR3 DNA sequence: TGTGCCAGCTCACTTATGGACCAGAGTCAGCCCCAGCATTTT.

The chain combines TRBV7-9 with TRBJ2-5; 8 bases fit TRBD1. Germline V CDR1 and CDR2: SEHNR, FQNEAQ (reference sequence). There are 14 residues in the CDR3. V lost 2 bases, J lost 2 bases, and 1 base stayed unmatched. CDR3 coding DNA: TGTGCCAGCAGCTTAACAGGGGGACAAGAGACCCAGTACTTC. It is translated as CASSLTGGQETQYF. The entire variable domain, with the rest obtained from reference TRBV7-9 and TRBJ2-5, is as follows: DTGVSQNPRHKITKRGQNVTFRCDPISEHNRLYWYRQTLGQGPEFLTYFQNEAQLEKSRLLSDRFSAERPKGSFSTLEIQRTEQGDSAMYLCASSLTGGQETQYFGPGTRLLVL.

The chain links TRBV2 to TRBJ2-2, with 9 bases aligning to TRBD2. Germline CDR1 and CDR2: SNHLY and FYNNEI. The V and J ends lost 4 bases and 6 bases, in that order; junction bases with no gene match: 6. The CDR3 is made up of 15 amino acids. CDR3 amino acids: CASSGVLAGSGELFF. Here the CDR3 DNA reads TGTGCCAGCAGTGGAGTCCTAGCGGGGTCCGGGGAGCTGTTTTTT.

In the case of this clone: A much larger clone lies one base from this, so it may be a read error. V usage is TRBV5-6 and J usage is TRBJ1-5; D gene unclear. The CDR3 contains 14 residues. Per germline, CDR1 SGHDT and CDR2 YYEEEE. The CDR3 reads CAGSGQDSNQPQHF. The CDR3 DNA reads as TGTGCCGGCAGCGGTCAAGATAGCAATCAGCCCCAGCATTTT.

The chain uses TRBV19 and TRBJ2-1; 9 bases are shared with TRBD2. The CDR3 length is 15 residues. Germline-derived CDR1 and CDR2 are LNHDA and SQIVND (reference sequence). The ends lost 3 bases at V and 7 bases at J; junction bases unmatched: 7. CDR3 protein: CASSIAGGPSNEQFF. The CDR3 DNA follows: TGTGCCAGTAGTATCGCGGGAGGGCCTTCGAATGAGCAGTTCTTC.

This clone was counted between two and nine times. The chain employs TRBV7-2 and TRBJ1-1, with D possibly being TRBD1 (5 bases). V was clipped by 4 bases and J by 7 bases, with 7 bases between them. Germline CDR1 is SGHTA and CDR2 is FQGNSA. This CDR3 spans 11 amino acids. CDR3 sequence reads: CASSSGREAFF. Here the CDR3 DNA reads TGTGCCAGCAGCTCGGGACGTGAAGCTTTCTTT.

This clone occurred a few times. The chain is built from TRBV18 and TRBJ1-5, with a tentative D call TRBD1 (6 bases). V was clipped by 6 bases and J by 1 base, with 10 bases between them. Germline CDR1 and CDR2: KGHSH and LQKENI. This CDR3 region has 14 residues. The CDR3 nucleotides are TGTGCCAGCTCTTCCACAGGGAGCAATCAGCCCCAGCATTTT. Translating it yields CASSSTGSNQPQHF.

The chain joins TRBV7-2 to TRBJ1-3, with D tentatively TRBD1 (5 bases). The CDR3 length is 16 residues. Germline V CDR1 and CDR2: SGHTA, FQGNSA. The V end lost 1 base, the J end lost 6 bases, and 16 bases lay between the germline ends. The CDR3 loop is CASSLEWTRLLNTIYF. The CDR3 DNA follows: TGTGCCAGCAGCTTAGAATGGACAAGACTTTTAAACACCATATATTTT. The full variable domain, its missing parts supplied by reference TRBV7-2 and TRBJ1-3, is GAGVSQSPSNKVTEKGKDVELRCDPISGHTALYWYRQSLGQGLEFLIYFQGNSAPDKSGLPSDRFSAERTGGSVSTLTIQRTQQEDSAVYLCASSLEWTRLLNTIYFGEGSWLTVV.

The chain uses TRBV27 and TRBJ2-1, with D possibly being TRBD2 (7 bases). CDR1 is MNHEY and CDR2 is SMNVEV in the germline V gene (reference sequence). The V and J ends lost 2 bases and 13 bases respectively, with 9 bases between them. This CDR3 has 11 amino acids. The CDR3, as DNA: TGTGCCAGCAGTTTAGGGGGGGCTCAGTTCTTC. This translates into CASSLGGAQFF.

V is TRBV11-3 and J is TRBJ2-2; the match to TRBD2 covers 8 bases. The ends lost 5 bases at V and 3 bases at J; junction bases unmatched: 8. This CDR3 comprises 16 residues. The germline gives CDR1 SGHNT, CDR2 YENEEA. The chain's CDR3 is CASSDHAGGDTGELFF. CDR3 sequence (DNA): TGTGCCAGCAGCGACCACGCCGGGGGGGACACCGGGGAGCTGTTTTTT. Using reference TRBV11-3 and TRBJ2-2 for the parts outside the CDR3, the full variable domain is EAGVVQSPRYKIIEKKQPVAFWCNPISGHNTLYWYLQNLGQGPELLIRYENEEAVDDSQLPKDRFSAERLKGVDSTLKIQPAELGDSAVYLCASSDHAGGDTGELFFGEGSRLTVL.

This clone was detected only a few times. This chain links TRBV7-9 with TRBJ1-1; D not certain. This CDR3 is built from 13 residues. Looked up from germline, CDR1 is SEHNR and CDR2 is FQNEAQ (reference sequence). Trimming took 3 bases from V and 2 from J, leaving 7 bases between them. CDR3 protein: CASSFTANTEAFF. The CDR3 bases are TGTGCCAGCAGCTTTACAGCTAACACTGAAGCTTTCTTT.

The chain combines TRBV2 with TRBJ1-4, with TRBD1 matching over 7 bases. Unmatched junction bases numbered 8, after V lost 6 bases and J lost 7 bases. Germline V gives CDR1 SNHLY, CDR2 FYNNEI. This CDR3 comprises 14 residues. CDR3: CASRGDSGGEKLFF. Here the CDR3 DNA reads TGTGCCAGCAGGGGGGACAGCGGCGGTGAAAAACTGTTTTTT.

The V call is TRBV2, the J call TRBJ2-1, with 9 bases fitting TRBD2. CDR3 length: 14 residues. V lost 8 bases, J lost 9 bases, and 11 bases stayed unmatched. Germline V lookup: CDR1 SNHLY, CDR2 FYNNEI. CDR3 region: CASQREVLSGEQFF. Here the CDR3 DNA reads TGTGCCAGCCAGCGGGAGGTTCTGTCGGGTGAGCAGTTCTTC.